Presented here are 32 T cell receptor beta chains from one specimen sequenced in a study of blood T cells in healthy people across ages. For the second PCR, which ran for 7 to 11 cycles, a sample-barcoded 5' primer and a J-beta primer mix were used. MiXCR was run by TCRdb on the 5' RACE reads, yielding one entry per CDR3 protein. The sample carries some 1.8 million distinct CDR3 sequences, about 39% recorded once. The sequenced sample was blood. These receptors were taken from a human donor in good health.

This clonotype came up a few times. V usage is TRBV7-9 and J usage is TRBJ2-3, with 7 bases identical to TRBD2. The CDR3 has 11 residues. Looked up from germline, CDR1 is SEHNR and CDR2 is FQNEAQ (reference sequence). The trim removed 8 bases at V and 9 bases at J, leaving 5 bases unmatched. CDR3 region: CASDGGGTQYF. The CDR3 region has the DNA TGTGCCAGCGATGGGGGGGGAACGCAGTATTTT. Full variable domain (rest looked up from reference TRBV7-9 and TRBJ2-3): DTGVSQNPRHKITKRGQNVTFRCDPISEHNRLYWYRQTLGQGPEFLTYFQNEAQLEKSRLLSDRFSAERPKGSFSTLEIQRTEQGDSAMYLCASDGGGTQYFGPGTRLTVL.

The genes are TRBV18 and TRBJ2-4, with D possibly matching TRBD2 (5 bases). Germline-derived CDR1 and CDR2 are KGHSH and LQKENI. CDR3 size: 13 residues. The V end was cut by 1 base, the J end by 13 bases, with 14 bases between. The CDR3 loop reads CASSPRERREQYF. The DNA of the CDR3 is TGTGCCAGCTCACCACGGGAGCGAAGGGAGCAGTACTTC. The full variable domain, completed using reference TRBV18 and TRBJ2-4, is NAGVMQNPRHLVRRRGQEARLRCSPMKGHSHVYWYRQLPEEGLKFMVYLQKENIIDESGMPKERFSAEFPKEGPSILRIQQVVRGDSAAYFCASSPRERREQYFGAGTRLSVL.

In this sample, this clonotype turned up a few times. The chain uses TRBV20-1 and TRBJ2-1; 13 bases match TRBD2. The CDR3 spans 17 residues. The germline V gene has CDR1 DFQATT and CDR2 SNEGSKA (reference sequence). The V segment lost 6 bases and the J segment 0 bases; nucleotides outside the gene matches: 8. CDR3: CSAVPGLAGSSYNEQFF. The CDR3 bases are TGCAGTGCCGTCCCGGGACTAGCGGGGAGCTCCTACAATGAGCAGTTCTTC.

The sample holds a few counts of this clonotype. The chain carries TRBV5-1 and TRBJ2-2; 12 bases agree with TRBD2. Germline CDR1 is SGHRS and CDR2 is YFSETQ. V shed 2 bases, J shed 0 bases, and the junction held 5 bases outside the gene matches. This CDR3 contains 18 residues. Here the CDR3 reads CASSLKTSGGANTGELFF. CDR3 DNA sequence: TGCGCCAGCAGCTTAAAGACTAGCGGGGGCGCGAACACCGGGGAGCTGTTTTTT.

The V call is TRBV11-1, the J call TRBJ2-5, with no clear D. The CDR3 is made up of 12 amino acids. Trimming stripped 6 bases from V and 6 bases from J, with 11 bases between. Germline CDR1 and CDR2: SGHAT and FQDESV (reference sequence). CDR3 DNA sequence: TGTGCCAGCAGTTCCTCTTGGCAGACCCAGTACTTC. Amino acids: CASSSSWQTQYF.

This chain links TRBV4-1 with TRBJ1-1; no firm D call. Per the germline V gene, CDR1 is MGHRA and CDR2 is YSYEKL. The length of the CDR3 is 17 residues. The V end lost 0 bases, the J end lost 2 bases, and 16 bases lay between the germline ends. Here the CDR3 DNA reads TGCGCCAGCAGCCAAGACGGAACAGCCAGGTATAACACTGAAGCTTTCTTT. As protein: CASSQDGTARYNTEAFF.

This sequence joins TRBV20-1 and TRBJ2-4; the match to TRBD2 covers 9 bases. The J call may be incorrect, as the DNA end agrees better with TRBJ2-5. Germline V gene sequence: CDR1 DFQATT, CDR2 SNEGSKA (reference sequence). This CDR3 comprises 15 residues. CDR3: CSAIRRGGAKETQYF. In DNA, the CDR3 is TGCAGTGCTATCCGTCGCGGGGGGGCCAAGGAGACCCAGTACTTC.

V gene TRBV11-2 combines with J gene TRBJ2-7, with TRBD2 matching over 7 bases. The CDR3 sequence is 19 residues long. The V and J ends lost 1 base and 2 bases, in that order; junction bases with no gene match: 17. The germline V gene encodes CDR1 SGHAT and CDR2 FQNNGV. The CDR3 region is CASSLVYPSGTDSPYEQYF. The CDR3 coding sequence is TGTGCCAGCAGCTTAGTATACCCTAGCGGAACAGACAGTCCCTACGAGCAGTACTTC.

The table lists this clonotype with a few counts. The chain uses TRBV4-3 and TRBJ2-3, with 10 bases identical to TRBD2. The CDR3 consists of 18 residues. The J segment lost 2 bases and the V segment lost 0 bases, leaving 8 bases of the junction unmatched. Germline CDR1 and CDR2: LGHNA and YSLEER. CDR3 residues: CASSQDSASGGPTDTQYF. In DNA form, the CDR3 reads TGCGCCAGCAGCCAAGACTCGGCTAGCGGGGGCCCCACAGATACGCAGTATTTT.

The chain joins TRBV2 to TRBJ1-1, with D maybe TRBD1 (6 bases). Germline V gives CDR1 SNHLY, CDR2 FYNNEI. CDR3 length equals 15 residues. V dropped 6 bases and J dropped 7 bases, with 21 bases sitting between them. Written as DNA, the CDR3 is TGTGCCAGCAGCACAGACAGGTTAGGGTTTGTTGAAGCTTTCTTT. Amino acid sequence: CASSTDRLGFVEAFF.

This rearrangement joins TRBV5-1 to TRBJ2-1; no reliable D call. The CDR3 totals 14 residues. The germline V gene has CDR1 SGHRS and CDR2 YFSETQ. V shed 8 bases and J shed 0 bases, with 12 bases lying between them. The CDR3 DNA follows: TGCGCCAGTCGAGAGCTCTACTCCTACAATGAGCAGTTCTTC. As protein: CASRELYSYNEQFF.

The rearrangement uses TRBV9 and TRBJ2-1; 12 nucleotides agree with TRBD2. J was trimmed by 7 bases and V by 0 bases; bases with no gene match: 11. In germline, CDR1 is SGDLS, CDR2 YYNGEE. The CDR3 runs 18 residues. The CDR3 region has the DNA TGTGCCAGCAGCGTAGAGGCTAGCGGGGGGGCCACGTATAATGAGCAGTTCTTC. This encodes CASSVEASGGATYNEQFF.

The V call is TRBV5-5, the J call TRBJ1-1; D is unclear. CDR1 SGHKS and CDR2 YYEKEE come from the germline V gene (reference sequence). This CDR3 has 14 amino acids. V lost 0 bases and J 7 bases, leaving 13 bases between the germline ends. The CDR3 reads CASSLVVTTGEAFF. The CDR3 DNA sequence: TGTGCCAGCAGCTTGGTGGTGACGACCGGTGAAGCTTTCTTT. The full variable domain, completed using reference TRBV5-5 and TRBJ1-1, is DAGVTQSPTHLIKTRGQQVTLRCSPISGHKSVSWYQQVLGQGPQFIFQYYEKEERGRGNFPDRFSARQFPNYSSELNVNALLLGDSALYLCASSLVVTTGEAFFGQGTRLTVV.

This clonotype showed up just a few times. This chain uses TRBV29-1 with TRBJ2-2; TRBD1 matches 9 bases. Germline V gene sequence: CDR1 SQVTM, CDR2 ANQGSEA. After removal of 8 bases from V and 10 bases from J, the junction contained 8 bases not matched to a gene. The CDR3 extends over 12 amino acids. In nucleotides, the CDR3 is TGCAGCTTCATACAGGGGGCTGAGGAGCTGTTTTTT. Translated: CSFIQGAEELFF.

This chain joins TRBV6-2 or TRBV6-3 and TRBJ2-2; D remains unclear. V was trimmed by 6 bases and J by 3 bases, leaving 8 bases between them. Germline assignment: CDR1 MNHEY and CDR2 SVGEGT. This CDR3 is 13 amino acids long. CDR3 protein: CASSTSYTGELFF. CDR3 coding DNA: TGTGCCAGCAGCACTTCTTACACCGGGGAGCTGTTTTTT.

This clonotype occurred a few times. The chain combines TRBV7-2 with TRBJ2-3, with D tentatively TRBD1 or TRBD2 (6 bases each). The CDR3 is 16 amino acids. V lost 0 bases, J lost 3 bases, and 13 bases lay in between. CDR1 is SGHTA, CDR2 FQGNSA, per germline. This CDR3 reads CASSLATGGGTDTQYF. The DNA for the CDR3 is TGTGCCAGCAGCTTAGCGACCGGGGGCGGAACAGATACGCAGTATTTT.

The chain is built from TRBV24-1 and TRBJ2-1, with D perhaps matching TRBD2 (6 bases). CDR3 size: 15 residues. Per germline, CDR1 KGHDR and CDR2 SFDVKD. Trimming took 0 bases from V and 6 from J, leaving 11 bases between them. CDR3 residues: CATSDLMRGGNEQFF. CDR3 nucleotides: TGTGCCACCAGTGATTTGATGCGGGGAGGCAATGAGCAGTTCTTC.

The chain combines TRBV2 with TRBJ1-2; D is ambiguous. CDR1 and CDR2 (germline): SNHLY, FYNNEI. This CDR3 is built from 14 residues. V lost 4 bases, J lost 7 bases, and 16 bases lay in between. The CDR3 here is CASSALELAGGYTF. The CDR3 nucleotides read TGTGCCAGCAGTGCCTTGGAATTGGCGGGTGGCTACACCTTC.

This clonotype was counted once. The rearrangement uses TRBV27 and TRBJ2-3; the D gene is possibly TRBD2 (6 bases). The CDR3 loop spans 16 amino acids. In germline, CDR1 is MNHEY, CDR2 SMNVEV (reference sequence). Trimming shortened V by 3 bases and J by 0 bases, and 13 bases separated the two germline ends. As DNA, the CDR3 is TGTGCCAGCAGTTTTTTTACTAGCACTAGCACAGATACGCAGTATTTT. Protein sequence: CASSFFTSTSTDTQYF.

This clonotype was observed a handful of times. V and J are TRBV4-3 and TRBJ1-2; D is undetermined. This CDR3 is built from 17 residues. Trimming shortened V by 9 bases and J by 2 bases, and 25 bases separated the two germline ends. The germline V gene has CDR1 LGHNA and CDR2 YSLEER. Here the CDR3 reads CARGFRHGKNRNYGYTF. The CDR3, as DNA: TGCGCCAGGGGATTTAGACATGGAAAGAACAGAAACTATGGCTACACCTTC.

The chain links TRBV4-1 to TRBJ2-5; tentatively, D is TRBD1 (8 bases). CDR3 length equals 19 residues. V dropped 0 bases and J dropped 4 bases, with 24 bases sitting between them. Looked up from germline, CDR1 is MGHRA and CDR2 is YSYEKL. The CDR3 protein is CASSQEVFVGQGGRETQYF. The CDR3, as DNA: TGCGCCAGCAGCCAAGAAGTGTTTGTTGGACAGGGAGGGAGAGAGACCCAGTACTTC.

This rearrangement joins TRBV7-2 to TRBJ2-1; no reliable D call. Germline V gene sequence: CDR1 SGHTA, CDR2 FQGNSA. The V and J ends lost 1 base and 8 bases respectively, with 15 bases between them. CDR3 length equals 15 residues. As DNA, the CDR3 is TGTGCCAGCAGCTTAGTGGGGTTCCTGGGCGATGAGCAGTTCTTC. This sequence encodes CASSLVGFLGDEQFF.

The CDR3 reads CSARDTGGGGGYTF. The CDR3 bases are TGCAGTGCTAGAGACACAGGGGGCGGTGGTGGCTACACCTTC. The chain couples TRBV20-1 to TRBJ1-2; TRBD1 agrees at 9 bases. Germline assignment: CDR1 DFQATT and CDR2 SNEGSKA (reference sequence). V was clipped by 0 bases and J by 7 bases; unmatched bases: 6. The CDR3 totals 14 residues.

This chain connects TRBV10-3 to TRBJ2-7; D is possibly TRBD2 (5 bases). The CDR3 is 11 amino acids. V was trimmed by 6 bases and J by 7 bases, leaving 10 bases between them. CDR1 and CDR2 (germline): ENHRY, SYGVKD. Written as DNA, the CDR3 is TGTGCCATCAGGGATCCGGGAGAGCAGTACTTC. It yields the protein CAIRDPGEQYF.

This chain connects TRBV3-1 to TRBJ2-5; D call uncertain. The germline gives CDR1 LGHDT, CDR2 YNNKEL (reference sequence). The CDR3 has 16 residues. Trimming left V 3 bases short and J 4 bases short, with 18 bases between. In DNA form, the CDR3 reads TGTGCCAGCAGCCAGTCTCGGCTGCGGAACGGAGAGACCCAGTACTTC. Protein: CASSQSRLRNGETQYF.

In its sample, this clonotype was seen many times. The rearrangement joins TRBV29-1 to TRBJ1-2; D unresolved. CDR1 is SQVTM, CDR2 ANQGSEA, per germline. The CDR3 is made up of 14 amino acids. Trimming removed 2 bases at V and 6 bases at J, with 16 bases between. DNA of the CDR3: TGCAGCGTTGAACCCCGCTGGGCAATAGATGGCTACACCTTC. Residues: CSVEPRWAIDGYTF.

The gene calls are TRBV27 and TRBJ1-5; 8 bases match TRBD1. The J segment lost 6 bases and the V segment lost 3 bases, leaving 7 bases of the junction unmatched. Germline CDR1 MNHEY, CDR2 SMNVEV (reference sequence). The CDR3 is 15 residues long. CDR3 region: CASSFHGQGGQPQHF. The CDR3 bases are TGTGCCAGCAGTTTTCACGGACAGGGTGGTCAGCCCCAGCATTTT.

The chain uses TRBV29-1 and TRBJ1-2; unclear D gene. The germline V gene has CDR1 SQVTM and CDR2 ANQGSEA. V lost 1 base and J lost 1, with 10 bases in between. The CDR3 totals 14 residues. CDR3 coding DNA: TGCAGCGTTGAAGCGGAGGGAATTAACTATGGCTACACCTTC. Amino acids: CSVEAEGINYGYTF.

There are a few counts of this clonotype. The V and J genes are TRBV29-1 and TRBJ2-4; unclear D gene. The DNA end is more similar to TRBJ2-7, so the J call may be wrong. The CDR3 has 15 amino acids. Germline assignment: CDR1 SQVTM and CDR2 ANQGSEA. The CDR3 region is CSVEEGSLSSYEQYF. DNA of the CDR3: TGCAGCGTTGAAGAGGGCTCTCTTTCGAGTTACGAGCAGTACTTC.

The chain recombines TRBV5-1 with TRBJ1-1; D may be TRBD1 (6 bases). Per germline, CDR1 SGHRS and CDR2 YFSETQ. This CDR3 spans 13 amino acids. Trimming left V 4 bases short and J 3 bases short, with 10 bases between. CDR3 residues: CASSINRDTEAFF. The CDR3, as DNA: TGCGCCAGCAGCATCAACAGGGACACTGAAGCTTTCTTT.

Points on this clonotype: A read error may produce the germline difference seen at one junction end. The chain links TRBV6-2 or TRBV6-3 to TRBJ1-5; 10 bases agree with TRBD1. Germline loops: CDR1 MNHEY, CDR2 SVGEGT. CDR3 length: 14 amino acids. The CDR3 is CTSMGTGAVQPQHF. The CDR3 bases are TGTACCAGCATGGGGACAGGGGCCGTCCAGCCCCAGCATTTT.

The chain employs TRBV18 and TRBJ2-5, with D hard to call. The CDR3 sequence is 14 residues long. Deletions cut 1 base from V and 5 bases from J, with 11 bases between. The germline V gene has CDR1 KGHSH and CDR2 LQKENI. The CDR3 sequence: CASSPLDIVETQYF. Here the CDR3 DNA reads TGTGCCAGCTCACCACTAGATATAGTGGAGACCCAGTACTTC.